One sample yielded the 32 T cell receptor beta chains listed below, sequenced in a study of T cell responses to AZD1222 COVID-19 vaccine. The data were produced by immunoSEQ multiplex PCR, yet TCRdb's version contains in-frame clones alone and is incomplete. The sample has 50,000 to 75,000 clones; about 74% are singletons. The sequencing used peripheral blood, collected on day 0 of AZD1222 vaccination. Receptors originate from an adult in good health.

This clone was counted between two and nine times. The chain couples TRBV7-8 to TRBJ2-5; perhaps D is TRBD1 or TRBD2 (6 bases each). Germline CDR1 is SGHVS and CDR2 is FQNEAQ. This CDR3 region has 15 residues. V gave up 5 bases and J gave up 5 bases, with 18 bases separating them. CDR3 in amino acids: CASSPNWGASETQYF. CDR3 sequence (DNA): TGTGCCAGCAGCCCGAACTGGGGGGCCTCCGAGACCCAGTACTTC.

V gene TRBV18 combines with J gene TRBJ1-2; 12 bases agree with TRBD1. The junction had 16 bases not matched to a gene; V was cut back by 6 bases and J by 8 bases. The germline gives CDR1 KGHSH, CDR2 LQKENI. The CDR3 covers 17 residues. The CDR3 coding sequence is TGTGCCAGCTCCACCGGGACAGGGGGCGGTAACAGCGACGGCTACACCTTC. Amino acid sequence: CASSTGTGGGNSDGYTF. Variable domain in full (rest from reference TRBV18 and TRBJ1-2): NAGVMQNPRHLVRRRGQEARLRCSPMKGHSHVYWYRQLPEEGLKFMVYLQKENIIDESGMPKERFSAEFPKEGPSILRIQQVVRGDSAAYFCASSTGTGGGNSDGYTFGSGTRLTVV.

This chain links TRBV27 with TRBJ1-2; 8 bases match TRBD1. Germline CDR1 reads MNHEY; CDR2 reads SMNVEV (reference sequence). J gave up 8 bases and V 7 bases, and 12 bases lay outside the gene matches. This CDR3 is 14 amino acids long. The CDR3 coding sequence is TGTGCCAGCACCTCCGCCGGGACAGGAAGCGGCTACACCTTC. The encoded protein is CASTSAGTGSGYTF.

The chain has TRBV24-1 and TRBJ2-2; 7 nucleotides match TRBD2. J was trimmed by 0 bases and V by 3 bases; bases with no gene match: 3. This CDR3 region has 16 residues. CDR1 and CDR2 from the germline V gene are KGHDR and SFDVKD. CDR3 protein: CATSDNRGANTGELFF. CDR3 bases: TGTGCCACCAGTGATAACCGGGGGGCGAACACCGGGGAGCTGTTTTTT.

The genes are TRBV7-2 and TRBJ1-2; no definite D call. The germline V gene encodes CDR1 SGHTA and CDR2 FQGNSA. Trimming left V 4 bases short and J 2 bases short, with 8 bases between. The CDR3 has 13 amino acids. The CDR3 DNA sequence: TGTGCCAGCAGCTCGGCTGTAAACTATGGCTACACCTTC. This encodes CASSSAVNYGYTF.

V usage is TRBV7-6 and J usage is TRBJ1-6; D is perhaps TRBD1 (5 bases). Trimming removed 0 bases at V and 5 bases at J, with 8 bases between. This CDR3 spans 15 amino acids. Germline-derived CDR1 and CDR2 are SGHVS and FNYEAQ. The CDR3, as DNA: TGTGCCAGCAGCTTAGCGGGGGGAGATAATTCACCCCTCCACTTT. Its protein is CASSLAGGDNSPLHF.

This sequence joins TRBV9 and TRBJ1-3, with TRBD1 as a possible D gene (5 bases). This CDR3 contains 16 residues. Trimming shortened V by 0 bases and J by 8 bases, and 18 bases separated the two germline ends. The V gene's germline CDR1 is SGDLS and CDR2 YYNGEE. CDR3 protein: CASSVGAEWGGDTIYF. The CDR3 region has the DNA TGTGCCAGCAGCGTAGGAGCGGAATGGGGGGGAGACACCATATATTTT.

The chain combines TRBV4-3 with TRBJ1-1, with a tentative D call TRBD1 (6 bases). The CDR3 covers 15 residues. CDR1 and CDR2 from the germline V gene are LGHNA and YSLEER. Trimming stripped 0 bases from V and 1 base from J, with 9 bases between. The CDR3 sequence is CASSQDGGGNTEAFF. In DNA form, the CDR3 reads TGCGCCAGCAGCCAAGATGGAGGGGGGAACACTGAAGCTTTCTTT.

This clone was seen a handful of times. Relative to the germline gene, one junction end is altered; a read error may explain this. The chain carries TRBV7-9 and TRBJ2-1, with a weak D call TRBD1 (5 bases). The CDR3 length is 14 residues. The germline V gene has CDR1 SEHNR and CDR2 FQNEAQ (reference sequence). CDR3 residues: CACRRGRAYNEQFF. The CDR3 DNA reads as TGTGCCTGCAGGAGAGGCAGGGCCTACAATGAGCAGTTCTTC.

This clone has just one count. J is TRBJ2-1 and V is TRBV5-5; a weak D match, TRBD1 (6 bases). The CDR3 sequence is 15 residues long. The V and J ends lost 4 bases and 7 bases respectively, with 18 bases between them. The germline gives CDR1 SGHKS, CDR2 YYEKEE (reference sequence). DNA of the CDR3: TGTGCCAGCAGCCCCCTGGTGGGGGCGGGTAATGAGCAGTTCTTC. This gives the protein CASSPLVGAGNEQFF.

This clone was observed a few times. J is TRBJ1-3 and V is TRBV19, with 7 bases aligning to TRBD1. The CDR3 runs 16 residues. With V trimmed by 5 bases and J by 2 bases, 9 bases remained unmatched. The V gene's germline CDR1 is LNHDA and CDR2 SQIVND (reference sequence). DNA for the CDR3: TGTGCCAGTAGTCGTTTTGACAGGGCAACTGGAAACACCATATATTTT. It specifies CASSRFDRATGNTIYF.

This clone was counted between two and nine times. CDR3 protein: CASSLGAASEQFF. The CDR3 nucleotides are TGTGCCAGCAGCTTAGGGGCCGCTAGTGAGCAGTTCTTC. V and J are TRBV11-2 and TRBJ2-1; unclear D gene. Germline V gene lookup returns CDR1 SGHAT and CDR2 FQNNGV. Trimming left V 1 base short and J 9 bases short, with 10 bases between. This CDR3 contains 13 residues.

The chain is built from TRBV19 and TRBJ1-2; no clear D gene. This CDR3 has 13 residues. Trimming took 6 bases from V and 8 from J, leaving 16 bases between them. Germline assignment: CDR1 LNHDA and CDR2 SQIVND (reference sequence). The CDR3 DNA follows: TGTGCCAGTAGGCCCGAGAGGGTTAAGGGCTACACCTTC. It yields the protein CASRPERVKGYTF.

The CDR3 reads CASSYLRNTEAFF. In DNA, the CDR3 is TGTGCCAGCAGTTACCTTCGAAACACTGAAGCTTTCTTT. The genes are TRBV6-5 and TRBJ1-1; no definite D call. Germline CDR1 and CDR2: MNHEY and SVGAGI. V was pared by 2 bases and J by 2 bases, with 6 bases between. The CDR3 totals 13 residues.

This chain connects TRBV18 to TRBJ2-2; no clear D gene. The CDR3 is made up of 16 amino acids. From germline, CDR1 is KGHSH and CDR2 LQKENI. V gave up 3 bases and J gave up 4 bases, with 15 bases separating them. The CDR3 DNA sequence: TGTGCCAGCTCACCGATTTCCTCTGGATCCACCGGGGAGCTGTTTTTT. Translating it yields CASSPISSGSTGELFF. The variable domain in full, completed from reference TRBV18 and TRBJ2-2, reads NAGVMQNPRHLVRRRGQEARLRCSPMKGHSHVYWYRQLPEEGLKFMVYLQKENIIDESGMPKERFSAEFPKEGPSILRIQQVVRGDSAAYFCASSPISSGSTGELFFGEGSRLTVL.

This clone was detected once. The rearrangement links TRBV2 to TRBJ2-1, with 9 bases lining up with TRBD2. This CDR3 has 15 amino acids. Looked up from germline, CDR1 is SNHLY and CDR2 is FYNNEI. V lost 4 bases and J lost 5; bases outside the gene matches: 6. Written as DNA, the CDR3 is TGTGCCAGCAGTGCGCTAGCGGGGTCACACAATGAGCAGTTCTTC. It codes for CASSALAGSHNEQFF.

Here the CDR3 DNA reads TGTGCCAGCAGATCGAACACTGAAGCTTTCTTT. Translating gives CASRSNTEAFF. This sequence joins TRBV6-5 and TRBJ1-1; no clear D gene. Germline V lookup: CDR1 MNHEY, CDR2 SVGAGI. V lost 6 bases to trimming and J lost 1 base, with 3 bases between them. The CDR3 contains 11 residues.

The chain joins TRBV6-2 or TRBV6-3 to TRBJ1-4, with unresolved D. The germline CDR1 and CDR2 sequences are MNHEY and SVGEGT. This CDR3 spans 15 amino acids. V was cut by 2 bases and J by 7 bases, with 14 bases left in between. The CDR3 DNA follows: TGTGCCAGCAGTTACCCGTTGGGAGCTTCTGAAAAACTGTTTTTT. Translating gives CASSYPLGASEKLFF.

The chain has TRBV7-8 and TRBJ2-1, with D perhaps TRBD1 (5 bases). Trimming cost V 1 base and J 4 bases, with 8 bases left between them. There are 14 residues in the CDR3. Germline lookup yields CDR1 SGHVS and CDR2 FQNEAQ. CDR3 in DNA: TGTGCCAGCAGCTTAGGGACAAGTTACAATGAGCAGTTCTTC. Amino acid sequence: CASSLGTSYNEQFF.

The V and J genes are TRBV4-3 and TRBJ1-3; no definite D call. The CDR3 consists of 15 residues. The V gene's germline CDR1 is LGHNA and CDR2 YSLEER. V was shortened by 1 base and J by 0 bases, with 7 bases between the two germline ends. CDR3 sequence (DNA): TGCGCCAGCAGCCAAGGACCGAGCTCTGGAAACACCATATATTTT. The encoded protein is CASSQGPSSGNTIYF.

This clone showed up just a few times. The same CDR3 also results from other DNA sequences found in this sample. The chain uses TRBV18 and TRBJ2-7, with D possibly matching TRBD1 (5 bases). Germline loops: CDR1 KGHSH, CDR2 LQKENI. CDR3 length equals 14 residues. Trimming cost V 3 bases and J 2 bases, with 11 bases left between them. The CDR3 DNA sequence: TGTGCCAGCTCACCGGGTGACAGTACCTACGAGCAGTACTTC. Translated, it gives CASSPGDSTYEQYF.

Written as DNA, the CDR3 is TGTGCCAGCAGTCACGGACAGGGCCCTGGAAACACCATATATTTT. Its protein product is CASSHGQGPGNTIYF. The genes are TRBV5-6 and TRBJ1-3; 8 bases fit TRBD1. CDR1 and CDR2 (germline): SGHDT, YYEEEE. The CDR3 is made up of 15 amino acids. The V gene end was trimmed by 5 bases and the J gene end by 2 bases; junction bases not matched to a gene: 6.

The J gene is TRBJ1-1, the V gene TRBV6-5, with D maybe TRBD1 (6 bases). V was cut by 1 base and J by 1 base, with 7 bases left in between. CDR3 length equals 14 residues. Per the germline V gene, CDR1 is MNHEY and CDR2 is SVGAGI. The CDR3 sequence: CASSYLQGNTEAFF. The CDR3 bases are TGTGCCAGCAGTTACTTACAGGGGAACACTGAAGCTTTCTTT.

The rearrangement links TRBV6-2 or TRBV6-3 to TRBJ1-5; D unresolved. Germline loops: CDR1 MNHEY, CDR2 SVGEGT. With 3 bases removed from V and 3 bases from J, the gap between germline ends came to 12 bases. The CDR3 consists of 15 residues. The DNA for the CDR3 is TGTGCCAGCAGTTATGAGGCCAGGAACAATCAGCCCCAGCATTTT. Amino acid sequence: CASSYEARNNQPQHF.

This clone has only one observation. The junction departs from germline at one end; a sequencing error may be responsible. This CDR3 is CASSPPGGETQYF. CDR3 bases: TGTGCTAGCAGCCCGCCGGGAGGAGAGACCCAGTACTTC. The chain has TRBV7-7 and TRBJ2-5; 7 bases fit TRBD2. CDR1 and CDR2 from the germline V gene are SSHAT and FNYEAQ (reference sequence). This CDR3 spans 13 amino acids.

The chain uses TRBV5-6 and TRBJ1-1; 9 bases align to TRBD1. Germline-derived CDR1 and CDR2 are SGHDT and YYEEEE. The length of the CDR3 is 17 residues. Unmatched junction bases numbered 9, after V lost 2 bases and J lost 1 base. CDR3 amino acids: CASSFWTGDAKNTEAFF. Here the CDR3 DNA reads TGTGCCAGCAGCTTCTGGACAGGGGACGCAAAGAACACTGAAGCTTTCTTT.

The CDR3 loop is CASSLNSIGNTIYF. The CDR3 region has the DNA TGTGCCAGCAGTTTAAATTCGATTGGAAACACCATATATTTT. V usage is TRBV27 and J usage is TRBJ1-3; the D is unclear. Trimming removed 2 bases from V and 3 bases from J, with 8 bases in between. The CDR3 runs 14 residues. Germline CDR1 MNHEY, CDR2 SMNVEV (reference sequence).

The gene calls are TRBV6-5 and TRBJ2-5, with TRBD2 identical over 8 bases. J gave up 4 bases and V 5 bases, and 6 bases lay outside the gene matches. The CDR3 has 14 amino acids. Germline CDR1 reads MNHEY; CDR2 reads SVGAGI. In DNA form, the CDR3 reads TGTGCCAGCAGTCTCCGTACTAGCGGAGAGACCCAGTACTTC. Translation gives CASSLRTSGETQYF.

J is TRBJ2-5 and V is TRBV6-1, with TRBD1 identical over 8 bases. CDR3 length equals 15 residues. Looked up from germline, CDR1 is MNHNS and CDR2 is SASEGT. V lost 3 bases and J lost 1; bases outside the gene matches: 4. Written as DNA, the CDR3 is TGTGCCAGCAGTGAGGGTCAGGGGGCCCAAGAGACCCAGTACTTC. Its protein is CASSEGQGAQETQYF.

The J gene is TRBJ2-3, the V gene TRBV4-3, with TRBD2 identical over 12 bases. Losses at the gene ends were 5 bases for V and 6 bases for J; bases not matched to a gene: 9. The germline gives CDR1 LGHNA, CDR2 YSLEER. The CDR3 is made up of 16 amino acids. CDR3 sequence reads: CASSFRLAGAGDTQYF. The CDR3 DNA sequence: TGCGCCAGCAGCTTCCGACTAGCGGGGGCGGGGGATACGCAGTATTTT.

The J gene is TRBJ1-1, the V gene TRBV13, with no clear D. Germline-derived CDR1 and CDR2 are PRHDT and FYEKMQ (reference sequence). The CDR3 totals 13 residues. V was cut by 4 bases and J by 6 bases, with 12 bases left in between. In DNA, the CDR3 is TGTGCCAGCAGCTCGGGAGGAGCGGCTGAAGCTTTCTTT. Its protein is CASSSGGAAEAFF.

The J gene is TRBJ2-3, the V gene TRBV18; D might be TRBD1 (5 bases). V lost 2 bases to trimming and J lost 4 bases, with 10 bases between them. CDR1 and CDR2 from the germline V gene are KGHSH and LQKENI. The CDR3 is 14 amino acids. The CDR3 DNA is TGTGCCAGCTCACCAATGACAGTTTCAGATACGCAGTATTTT. Translated: CASSPMTVSDTQYF.